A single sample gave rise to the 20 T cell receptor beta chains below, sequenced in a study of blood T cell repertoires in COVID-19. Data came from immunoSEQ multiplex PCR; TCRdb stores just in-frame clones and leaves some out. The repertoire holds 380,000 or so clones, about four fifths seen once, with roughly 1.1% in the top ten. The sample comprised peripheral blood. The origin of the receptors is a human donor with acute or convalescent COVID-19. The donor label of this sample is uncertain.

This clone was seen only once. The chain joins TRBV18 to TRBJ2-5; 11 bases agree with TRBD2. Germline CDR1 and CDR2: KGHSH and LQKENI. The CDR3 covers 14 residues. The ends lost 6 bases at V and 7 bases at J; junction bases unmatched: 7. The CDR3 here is CASSTGTSGGTQYF. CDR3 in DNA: TGTGCCAGCTCTACCGGGACTAGCGGTGGGACCCAGTACTTC.

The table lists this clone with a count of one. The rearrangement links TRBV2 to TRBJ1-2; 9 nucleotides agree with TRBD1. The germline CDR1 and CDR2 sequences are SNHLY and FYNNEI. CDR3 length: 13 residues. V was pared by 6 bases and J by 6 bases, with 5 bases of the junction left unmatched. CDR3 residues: CASSGTGTNGYTF. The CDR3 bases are TGTGCCAGCAGCGGGACAGGGACAAATGGCTACACCTTC.

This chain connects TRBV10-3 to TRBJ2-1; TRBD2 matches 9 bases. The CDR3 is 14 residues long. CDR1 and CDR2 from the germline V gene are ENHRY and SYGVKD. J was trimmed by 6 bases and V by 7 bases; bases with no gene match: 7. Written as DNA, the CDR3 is TGTGCCATCACCGTTAGCGGGAGCGCCAATGAGCAGTTCTTC. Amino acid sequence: CAITVSGSANEQFF.

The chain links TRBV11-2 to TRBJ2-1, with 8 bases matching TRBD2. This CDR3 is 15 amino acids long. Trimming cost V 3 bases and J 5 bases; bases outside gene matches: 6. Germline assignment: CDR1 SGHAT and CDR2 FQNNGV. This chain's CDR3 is CASSFRGGGDNEQFF. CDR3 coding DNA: TGTGCCAGCAGCTTCCGGGGGGGTGGCGACAATGAGCAGTTCTTC. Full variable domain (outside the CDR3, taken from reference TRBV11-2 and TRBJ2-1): EAGVAQSPRYKIIEKRQSVAFWCNPISGHATLYWYQQILGQGPKLLIQFQNNGVVDDSQLPKDRFSAERLKGVDSTLKIQPAKLEDSAVYLCASSFRGGGDNEQFFGPGTRLTVL.

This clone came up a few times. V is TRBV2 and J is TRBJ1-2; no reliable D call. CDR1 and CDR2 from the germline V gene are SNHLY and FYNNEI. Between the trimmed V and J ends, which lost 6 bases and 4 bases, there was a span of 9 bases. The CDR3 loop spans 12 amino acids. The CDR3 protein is CASRQAPYGYTF. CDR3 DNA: TGTGCCAGCAGGCAGGCGCCCTATGGCTACACCTTC.

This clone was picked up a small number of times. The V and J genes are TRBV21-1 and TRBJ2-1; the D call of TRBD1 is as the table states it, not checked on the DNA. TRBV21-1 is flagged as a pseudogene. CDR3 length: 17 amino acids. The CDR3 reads CASSIQGRTGGYNEQFF. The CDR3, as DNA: TGTGCCAGCAGCATACAGGGCCGGACAGGGGGCTACAATGAGCAGTTCTTC.

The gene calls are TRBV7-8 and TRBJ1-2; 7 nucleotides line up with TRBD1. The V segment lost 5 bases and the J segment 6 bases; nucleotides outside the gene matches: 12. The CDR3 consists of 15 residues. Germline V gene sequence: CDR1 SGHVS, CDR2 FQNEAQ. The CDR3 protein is CASSARGPGGHGYTF. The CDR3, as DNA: TGTGCCAGCAGCGCGCGAGGGCCAGGGGGTCATGGCTACACCTTC. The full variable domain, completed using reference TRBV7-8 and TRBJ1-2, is GAGVSQSPRYKVAKRGQDVALRCDPISGHVSLFWYQQALGQGPEFLTYFQNEAQLDKSGLPSDRFFAERPEGSVSTLKIQRTQQEDSAVYLCASSARGPGGHGYTFGSGTRLTVV.

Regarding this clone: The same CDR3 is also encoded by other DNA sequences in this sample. The CDR3 bases are TGTGCCATCAGTGAGGGCAGAAATAGCAATCAGCCCCAGCATTTT. Residues: CAISEGRNSNQPQHF. The chain is built from TRBV10-3 and TRBJ1-5; no firm D call. Trimming took 2 bases from V and 0 from J, leaving 8 bases between them. The CDR3 sequence is 15 residues long. From germline, CDR1 is ENHRY and CDR2 SYGVKD.

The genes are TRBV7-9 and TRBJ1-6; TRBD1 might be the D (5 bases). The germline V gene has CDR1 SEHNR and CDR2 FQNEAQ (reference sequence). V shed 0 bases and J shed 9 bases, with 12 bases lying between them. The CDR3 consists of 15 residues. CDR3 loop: CASSLARVGISPLHF. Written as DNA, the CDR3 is TGTGCCAGCAGCTTAGCCAGGGTCGGAATTTCACCCCTCCACTTT.

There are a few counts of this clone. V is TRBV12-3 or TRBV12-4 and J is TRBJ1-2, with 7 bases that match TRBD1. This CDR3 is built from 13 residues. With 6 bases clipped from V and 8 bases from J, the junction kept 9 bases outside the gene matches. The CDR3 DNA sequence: TGTGCCAGCAGGTACACAGGGGTGCGGGGCTACACCTTC. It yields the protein CASRYTGVRGYTF.

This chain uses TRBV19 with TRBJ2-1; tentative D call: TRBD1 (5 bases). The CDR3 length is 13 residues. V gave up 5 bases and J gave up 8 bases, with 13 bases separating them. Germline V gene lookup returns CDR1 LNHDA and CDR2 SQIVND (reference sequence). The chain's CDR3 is CASSLLRGDEQFF. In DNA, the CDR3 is TGTGCCAGTAGTCTGTTAAGGGGCGATGAGCAGTTCTTC.

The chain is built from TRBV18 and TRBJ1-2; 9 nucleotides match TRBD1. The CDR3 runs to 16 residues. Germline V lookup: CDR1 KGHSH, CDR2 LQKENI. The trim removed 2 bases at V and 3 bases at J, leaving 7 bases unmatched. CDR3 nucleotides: TGTGCCAGCTCACCATATACAGGGGGCGAAGACTATGGCTACACCTTC. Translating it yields CASSPYTGGEDYGYTF.

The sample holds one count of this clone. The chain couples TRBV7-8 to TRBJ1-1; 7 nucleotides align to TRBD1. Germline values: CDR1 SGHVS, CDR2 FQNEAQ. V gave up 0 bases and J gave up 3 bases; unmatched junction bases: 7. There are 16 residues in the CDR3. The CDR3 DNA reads TGTGCCAGCAGCTTAGCAGGGGGCAGGGACTACACTGAAGCTTTCTTT. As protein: CASSLAGGRDYTEAFF.

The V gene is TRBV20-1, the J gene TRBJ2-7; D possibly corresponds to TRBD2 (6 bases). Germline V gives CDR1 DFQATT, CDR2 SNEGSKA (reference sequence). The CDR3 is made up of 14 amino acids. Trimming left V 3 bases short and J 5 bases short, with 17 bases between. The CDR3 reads CSASRDSRNHEQYF. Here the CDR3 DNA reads TGCAGTGCTAGTCGGGACTCACGGAACCACGAGCAGTACTTC.

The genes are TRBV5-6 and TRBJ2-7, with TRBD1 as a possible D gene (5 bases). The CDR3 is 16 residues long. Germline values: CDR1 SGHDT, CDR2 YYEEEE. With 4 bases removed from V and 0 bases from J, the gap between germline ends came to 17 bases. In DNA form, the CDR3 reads TGTGCCAGCAGCCCCATGACAGCTTCGGCCTCCTACGAGCAGTACTTC. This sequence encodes CASSPMTASASYEQYF. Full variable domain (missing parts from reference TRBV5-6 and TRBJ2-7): DAGVTQSPTHLIKTRGQQVTLRCSPKSGHDTVSWYQQALGQGPQFIFQYYEEEERQRGNFPDRFSGHQFPNYSSELNVNALLLGDSALYLCASSPMTASASYEQYFGPGTRLTVT.

CDR3: CASSSGTGNYGYTF. The CDR3 DNA sequence: TGTGCCAGCAGCTCCGGGACAGGGAACTATGGCTACACCTTC. The V gene is TRBV5-4, the J gene TRBJ1-2; 9 nucleotides agree with TRBD1. The germline V gene has CDR1 SGHNT and CDR2 YYREEE (reference sequence). The V and J ends lost 3 bases and 2 bases, in that order; junction bases with no gene match: 2. The CDR3 totals 14 residues.

The DNA of the CDR3 is TGCGCCAGCAGTGAGCGGGAGTATAACTATGGCTACACCTTC. Amino acid sequence: CASSEREYNYGYTF. The V and J genes are TRBV10-2 and TRBJ1-2; D ambiguous. The CDR3 is 14 amino acids. V was clipped by 2 bases and J by 1 base, with 8 bases between them. CDR1 and CDR2 (germline): WSHSY, SAAADI.

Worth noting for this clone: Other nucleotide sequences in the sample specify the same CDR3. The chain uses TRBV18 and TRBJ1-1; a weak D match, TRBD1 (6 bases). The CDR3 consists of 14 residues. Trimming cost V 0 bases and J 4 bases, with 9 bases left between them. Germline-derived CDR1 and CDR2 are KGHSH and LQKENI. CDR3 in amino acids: CASSPPGRGTEAFF. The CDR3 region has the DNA TGTGCCAGCTCACCACCTGGCAGGGGCACTGAAGCTTTCTTT.

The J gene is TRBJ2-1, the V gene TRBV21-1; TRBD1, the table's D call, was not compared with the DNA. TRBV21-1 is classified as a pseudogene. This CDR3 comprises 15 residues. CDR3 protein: CASSERDRTNNEQFF. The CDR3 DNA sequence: TGTGCCAGCAGCGAACGGGACAGGACAAACAATGAGCAGTTCTTC.

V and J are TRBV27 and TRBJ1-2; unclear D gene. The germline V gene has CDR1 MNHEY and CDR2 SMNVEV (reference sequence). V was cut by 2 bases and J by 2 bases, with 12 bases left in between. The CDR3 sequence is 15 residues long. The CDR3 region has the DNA TGTGCCAGCAGTTTAATAGGAGGTCAGAACTATGGCTACACCTTC. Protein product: CASSLIGGQNYGYTF.